These T cell receptor beta chains were read from a single sample in a study of PD-1 blockade in classical Hodgkin lymphoma. The table came from immunoSEQ multiplex PCR; TCRdb's copy has only in-frame clones and leaves some out. The profile shows about 60,000 clones, roughly nine tenths of them singletons. Sequenced here: peripheral blood mononuclear cells (PBMCs), sampled before the fourth cycle of nivolumab. Receptors were obtained from a human donor with classical Hodgkin lymphoma. Both conserved end residues are part of each CDR3.

j_gene: TRBJ2-5
len: 15
v_gene: TRBV27
CDR3aa: CASSQKLAGGETQYF

j_gene: TRBJ2-1
len: 15
v_gene: TRBV7-3
CDR3aa: CASSLGGIAVNEQFF

j_gene: TRBJ1-6
len: 16
v_gene: TRBV6-1
CDR3aa: CASSEPQPFYNSPLHF

j_gene: TRBJ1-2
len: 17
v_gene: TRBV6-8
CDR3aa: CASERGDRQRSNYGYTF

j_gene: TRBJ2-2
len: 17
v_gene: TRBV11-2
CDR3aa: CTTAARPGTTVVGELFF

j_gene: TRBJ2-7
len: 17
v_gene: TRBV7-9
CDR3aa: CASSLSGGGSHAYEQYF

j_gene: TRBJ2-3
len: 15
v_gene: TRBV15
CDR3aa: CATSTDRGVTDTQYF

j_gene: TRBJ2-7
len: 15
v_gene: TRBV28
CDR3aa: CASTKPTGKQYEQYF

j_gene: TRBJ2-1
len: 15
v_gene: TRBV11-2
CDR3aa: CASSPKPGLSNEQFF

j_gene: TRBJ2-7
len: 17
v_gene: TRBV19
CDR3aa: CASSITSLGSSSYEQYF

j_gene: TRBJ2-3
len: 14
v_gene: TRBV10-3
CDR3aa: CAIRTAGGTDTQYF

j_gene: TRBJ1-3
len: 13
v_gene: TRBV19
CDR3aa: CASTTTGGNTIYF

j_gene: TRBJ2-3
len: 17
v_gene: TRBV5-1
CDR3aa: CASSPPGALASTDTQYF

j_gene: TRBJ1-2
len: 15
v_gene: TRBV6-1
CDR3aa: CASSAPGQGAGGYTF

j_gene: TRBJ2-5
len: 14
v_gene: TRBV2
CDR3aa: CASSARLVQETQYF

j_gene: TRBJ2-7
len: 12
v_gene: TRBV19
CDR3aa: CASSDSSYEQYF

j_gene: TRBJ2-5
len: 16
v_gene: TRBV9
CDR3aa: CASSVVPGRTKETQYF

j_gene: TRBJ2-7
len: 15
v_gene: TRBV28
CDR3aa: CASSLPGFFQNEQYF

j_gene: TRBJ2-7
len: 15
v_gene: TRBV7-2
CDR3aa: CASSSARTVTYEQYF

j_gene: TRBJ2-1
len: 14
v_gene: TRBV5-1
CDR3aa: CASGVDEGYNEQFF

j_gene: TRBJ2-7
len: 15
v_gene: TRBV11-2
CDR3aa: CASSSTGGPIYEQYF

j_gene: TRBJ2-1
len: 10
v_gene: TRBV21-1
CDR3aa: CASSPNEQFF

j_gene: TRBJ2-1
len: 15
v_gene: TRBV27
CDR3aa: CASSTLAGGVGEQFF

j_gene: TRBJ2-5
len: 12
v_gene: TRBV6-6
CDR3aa: CASGRGGHFLYF

j_gene: TRBJ1-1
len: 12
v_gene: TRBV5-5
CDR3aa: CASSLVLTEAFF

j_gene: TRBJ2-7
len: 16
v_gene: TRBV4-1
CDR3aa: CASSPSGGGSGYEQYF

j_gene: TRBJ2-1
len: 18
v_gene: TRBV19
CDR3aa: CASSIEVVRASAYNEQFF

j_gene: TRBJ2-3
len: 16
v_gene: TRBV10-3
CDR3aa: CAIRVFSGGNTDTQYF

j_gene: TRBJ2-5
len: 16
v_gene: TRBV7-9
CDR3aa: CASSLQRQGLGETQYF

j_gene: TRBJ2-5
len: 14
v_gene: TRBV7-9
CDR3aa: CASSLEYHQETQYF

j_gene: TRBJ2-1
len: 12
v_gene: TRBV28
CDR3aa: CASSPLRWEQFF

j_gene: TRBJ2-1
len: 16
v_gene: TRBV7-3
CDR3aa: CASSLTGTSGYNEQFF

j_gene: TRBJ2-7
len: 14
v_gene: TRBV25-1
CDR3aa: CASSETGVLYEQYF

j_gene: TRBJ1-2
len: 13
v_gene: TRBV6-5
CDR3aa: CASSRQGAGGYTF